This TCR beta chain emerged from a study of shared T cell receptors in the human thymus. The CDR3 runs 15 residues. V lost 0 bases and J lost 8, with 13 bases in between. Germline CDR1 is SGHDN and CDR2 is FVKESK. Sequencing used immunoSEQ multiplex PCR; TCRdb keeps in-frame clones, though not all of them. The sample contains hundreds of thousands of clones, around three quarters of which appear only once. The same data also went into a second study, on human thymus T cells. Turning to that study: The thymus tissue came from resections taken during corrective heart surgery. Repertoires sampled from thymus and blood appeared biased in V and J gene usage. Related work found strong thymic repertoire overlap between unrelated individuals.

The specimen was thymocytes. This TCR was recovered from a boy under three years old with a congenital heart defect. This rearrangement joins TRBV14 to TRBJ1-4; D gene unclear. DNA of the CDR3: TGTGCCAGCAGCCAAGAAGAATTAGAGTCAGAAAAACTGTTTTTT. Its translation: CASSQEELESEKLFF.